This TCR beta chain was observed in a study of blood T cells in healthy people across ages. Notes on the study in general: A roughly linear age-dependent decrease characterized TCR beta diversity per million T cells. Estimated diversity across one million T cells was deemed an underestimate.

Combining a sample-barcoded 5' primer with a J-beta primer mix, a second PCR ran for about 7 to 12 cycles. Carrying 12 random nucleotides, a template-switch adaptor labeled each individual cDNA molecule. MiXCR was run by TCRdb on the 5' RACE reads, yielding one entry per CDR3 protein. This sample has 1.2 million to 1.5 million distinct CDR3 sequences, with 40% to 50% found just once. A remark on this clonotype: Its target is not known.

The individuals who served as donors were healthy Caucasians living in Russia, aged roughly 6 to 100. CDR3 size: 13 residues. The V end was cut by 2 bases, the J end by 3 bases, with 8 bases between. Germline CDR1 reads SNHLY; CDR2 reads FYNNEI. The TCR sequence derives from a woman aged 18 to 35 in good health. The source material was blood. V gene TRBV2 combines with J gene TRBJ2-7; D gene ambiguous. The CDR3 DNA follows: TGTGCCAGCAGTGAAACCGCCAACTACGAGCAGTACTTC. Its protein is CASSETANYEQYF.